A selection of T cell receptor beta chains follows, all from one sample in a study of OX40 agonist ivuxolimab in advanced cancers. The data were produced by immunoSEQ multiplex PCR, yet TCRdb's version contains in-frame clones alone and is incomplete. The table shows about 84,000 clones, with approximately 95% occurring only once. This specimen was CD4+ or CD8+ T cells sorted from blood, taken in a trial of the OX40 agonist ivuxolimab. These receptors came from an adult with an advanced solid tumor such as melanoma, head and neck, liver or kidney cancer. CDR3s include the opening cysteine and the closing phenylalanine or tryptophan. A D gene is named only where the DNA matches it firmly. Size is stated for part of the rows, as once, few or many counts, or as a class when the clone is expanded.

- | TRBJ2-7 | TRBV7-9 | once | 14 | TGTGCCAGCAGCCTGGCGGCAAGCTCCTACGAGCAGTACTTC | CASSLAASSYEQYF
TRBD1 | TRBJ2-7 | TRBV2 | - | 16 | TGTGCCACCCGGGGACAGAGGGGATTGATATGGGGCGAGCAGTACTTC | CATRGQRGLIWGEQYF
- | TRBJ1-1 | TRBV6-4 | once | 13 | TGTGCCAGCAGTGACTCGGGGAACACTGAAGCTTTCTTT | CASSDSGNTEAFF
TRBD1 | TRBJ1-2 | TRBV2 | - | 13 | TGTGCCAGCAGTGAGGACAGGGGCTATGGCTACACCTTC | CASSEDRGYGYTF
- | TRBJ2-1 | TRBV14 | - | 15 | TGTGCCAGCAGCCAAGAGGAGACTAGGGGCAATGAGCAGTTCTTC | CASSQEETRGNEQFF
- | TRBJ1-2 | TRBV4-3 | - | 15 | TGCGCCAGCAGCCAAGCTGTATCGAGGACTTATGGCTACACCTTC | CASSQAVSRTYGYTF
- | TRBJ2-7 | TRBV2 | - | 10 | TGTGCCAGCAGTGAAGACGAGCAGTACTTC | CASSEDEQYF
- | TRBJ1-5 | TRBV7-2 | - | 15 | TGTGCCAGCAGCTTAGGGCTGTATAGCAATCAGCCCCAGCATTTT | CASSLGLYSNQPQHF
TRBD1 | TRBJ2-7 | TRBV7-9 | - | 14 | TGTGCCAGCAGCTCCTGGGACAGGACCTACGAGCAGTACTTC | CASSSWDRTYEQYF
TRBD2 | TRBJ2-2 | TRBV27 | - | 15 | TGTGCCAGCAGTTTACTAGCGGGAGGACCCGGGGAGCTGTTTTTT | CASSLLAGGPGELFF
- | TRBJ1-2 | TRBV6-1 | once | 11 | TGTGCCAGCAGTGCCCTCTATGGCTACACCTTC | CASSALYGYTF
TRBD1 | TRBJ1-1 | TRBV19 | many | 18 | TGTGCCAGTAGTATAGTCGCCTCGGGACAGGGGTTCTACACTGAAGCTTTCTTT | CASSIVASGQGFYTEAFF
- | TRBJ2-7 | TRBV6-6 | - | 13 | TGTGCCAGCAGTTACTCGATGAGCGCCGAGCAGTACTTC | CASSYSMSAEQYF
- | TRBJ2-5 | TRBV7-9 | - | 12 | TGTGCCAGCAGCTCCCCATTAGAGACCCAGTACTTC | CASSSPLETQYF
TRBD2 | TRBJ2-1 | TRBV27 | - | 15 | TGTGCCAGCAGCTTAGGGACTAGCGGGAGAGGGGAGCAGTTCTTC | CASSLGTSGRGEQFF